The clone carrying this TCR beta chain was found a few times. Its antigen is as yet unknown. Unsorted libraries were generated from 2 million PBMCs held at -80 degrees C. The sample belongs to a study of neurological immune-mediated disorders. Overall study results and limits: The level of TCR clonal expansion was highest in patients with HTLV-1-associated myelopathy and lowest in multiple sclerosis, where it fell below the level seen in healthy controls.

Trimming removed 5 bases from V and 8 bases from J; junction bases left unmatched: 12. Looked up from germline, CDR1 is GTSNPN and CDR2 is SVGIG (reference sequence). The CDR3 runs to 15 residues. Each TCR transcript was tagged with a 10-nucleotide random UMI during 5'RACE. Every sequencing run generated over 180 million TCR-beta sequences from 15-18 subjects. Using its own MiXCR run on the 5' RACE reads, TCRdb lists one record per CDR3 protein. Of around 20,000 distinct CDR3 sequences listed, 27% are singletons. The receptor comes from a man aged 50 or older with HTLV-1-associated myelopathy (HAM/TSP). V is TRBV30 and J is TRBJ2-1; 10 bases map to TRBD2. What was sequenced was PBMCs. The CDR3 sequence: CAWRTFGLAVDEQFF. The CDR3 DNA is TGTGCCTGGCGGACCTTTGGACTAGCGGTCGATGAGCAGTTCTTC.